The next 26 T cell receptor beta chains were all read from a single sample in a study of OX40 agonist ivuxolimab in advanced cancers. Assay: immunoSEQ multiplex PCR; the TCRdb copy retains only in-frame clones and omits some. The table records roughly 67,000 clones, roughly 82% of them present only once. The sequencing here drew on CD4+ or CD8+ T cells sorted from blood, taken in a trial of the OX40 agonist ivuxolimab. The receptors shown here come from an adult with an advanced solid tumor such as melanoma, head and neck, liver or kidney cancer.

This clone was counted a single time. The genes are TRBV5-4 and TRBJ2-4, with D tentatively TRBD1 (6 bases). The CDR3 length is 16 residues. From germline, CDR1 is SGHNT and CDR2 YYREEE (reference sequence). The V end lost 4 bases, the J end lost 0 bases, and 14 bases lay between the germline ends. The CDR3: CASSSGQRLAKNIQYF. Here the CDR3 DNA reads TGTGCCAGCAGCAGTGGACAGCGACTAGCCAAAAACATTCAGTACTTC.

CDR3 amino acids: CASSGPGGSTEAFF. The CDR3 DNA sequence: TGTGCCAGCAGCGGTCCTGGAGGGTCTACTGAAGCTTTCTTT. The chain couples TRBV11-3 to TRBJ1-1, with no clear D. The CDR3 is made up of 14 amino acids. The ends were cut back, 5 bases at V and 5 bases at J, with 15 bases in the middle. The V gene's germline CDR1 is SGHNT and CDR2 YENEEA. The variable domain in full, completed from reference TRBV11-3 and TRBJ1-1, reads EAGVVQSPRYKIIEKKQPVAFWCNPISGHNTLYWYLQNLGQGPELLIRYENEEAVDDSQLPKDRFSAERLKGVDSTLKIQPAELGDSAVYLCASSGPGGSTEAFFGQGTRLTVV.

V gene TRBV28 combines with J gene TRBJ1-2; D is undetermined. The CDR3 has 15 amino acids. The V gene lost 4 bases and the J gene lost 0 bases, with 12 bases spanning the gap. The germline CDR1 and CDR2 sequences are MDHEN and SYDVKM. CDR3 coding DNA: TGTGCCAGCAGTTCGCCCGCCCGTACTAACTATGGCTACACCTTC. Its translation: CASSSPARTNYGYTF.

DNA for the CDR3: TGCAGTGCTAGAGTAAACTACGAGCAGTACTTC. This gives the protein CSARVNYEQYF. V gene TRBV20-1 combines with J gene TRBJ2-5; D is unresolved. The J call could be wrong; TRBJ2-7 is a better fit for the DNA end. This CDR3 contains 11 residues. The germline V gene encodes CDR1 DFQATT and CDR2 SNEGSKA (reference sequence).

The chain combines TRBV7-2 with TRBJ1-2, with D tentatively TRBD1 (6 bases). Germline loops: CDR1 SGHTA, CDR2 FQGNSA. The V and J ends lost 5 bases and 7 bases respectively, with 20 bases between them. The CDR3 is 15 residues long. CDR3 sequence reads: CASSATGGLGGGYTF. The CDR3, as DNA: TGTGCCAGCAGCGCCACAGGAGGTTTAGGGGGTGGCTACACCTTC.

Concerning this clone itself: The sample contains more than one DNA sequence encoding this CDR3. The chain combines TRBV7-9 with TRBJ2-7; the D is unclear. The CDR3 is made up of 12 amino acids. From germline, CDR1 is SEHNR and CDR2 FQNEAQ (reference sequence). The germline V and J ends were trimmed by 1 base and 0 bases, with 1 base remaining between them. CDR3 protein: CASSLVSYEQYF. CDR3 in DNA: TGTGCCAGCAGCTTAGTCTCCTACGAGCAGTACTTC.

This clone was seen only once. The chain has TRBV18 and TRBJ1-3; no definite D call. This CDR3 spans 16 amino acids. Trimming cost V 6 bases and J 0 bases, with 15 bases left between them. Looked up from germline, CDR1 is KGHSH and CDR2 is LQKENI. CDR3 loop: CASSSGSLNSGNTIYF. The DNA of the CDR3 is TGTGCCAGCTCGTCGGGGTCGCTTAACTCTGGAAACACCATATATTTT.

The V and J genes are TRBV7-2 and TRBJ2-1; 10 bases fit TRBD2. Germline lookup yields CDR1 SGHTA and CDR2 FQGNSA. The CDR3 sequence is 15 residues long. V lost 3 bases, J lost 5 bases, and 4 bases stayed unmatched. In DNA, the CDR3 is TGTGCCAGCAGCTTTTGGACTAGCGGCCACAATGAGCAGTTCTTC. Its protein product is CASSFWTSGHNEQFF.

The rearrangement links TRBV28 to TRBJ2-5; possibly TRBD2 for D (6 bases). The CDR3 covers 18 residues. Germline lookup yields CDR1 MDHEN and CDR2 SYDVKM. V was pared by 4 bases and J by 1 base, with 22 bases between. Here the CDR3 DNA reads TGTGCCAGCAGTTCTCTTCCCCTTCTCAAGGGAGGCCAAGAGACCCAGTACTTC. The encoded protein is CASSSLPLLKGGQETQYF.

The chain uses TRBV7-2 and TRBJ2-2; D possibly corresponds to TRBD2 (6 bases). Trimming took 5 bases from V and 2 from J, leaving 12 bases between them. The CDR3 sequence is 15 residues long. Germline V lookup: CDR1 SGHTA, CDR2 FQGNSA. The CDR3 is CASSRSGRNTGELFF. The CDR3 nucleotides are TGTGCCAGCAGCCGGAGCGGGCGAAACACCGGGGAGCTGTTTTTT.

This chain connects TRBV19 to TRBJ2-6, with D possibly being TRBD1 (5 bases). The CDR3 loop spans 14 amino acids. V lost 5 bases and J lost 9, with 14 bases in between. Germline assignment: CDR1 LNHDA and CDR2 SQIVND (reference sequence). CDR3 sequence reads: CASSPTRVVNVLTF. CDR3 in DNA: TGTGCCAGTAGTCCGACCAGGGTTGTCAACGTCCTGACTTTC.

In its sample, this clone was seen once. The J gene is TRBJ2-1, the V gene TRBV27; D possibly corresponds to TRBD2 (5 bases). V was shortened by 7 bases and J by 0 bases, with 22 bases between the two germline ends. CDR3 length: 18 amino acids. The germline gives CDR1 MNHEY, CDR2 SMNVEV (reference sequence). CDR3 DNA: TGTGCCAGCATCCCCCCCGGGCTAGCTGCACTCTCCTACAATGAGCAGTTCTTC. Residues: CASIPPGLAALSYNEQFF.

V gene TRBV7-2 combines with J gene TRBJ2-2, with 8 nucleotides matching TRBD2. The CDR3 is made up of 17 amino acids. The germline V gene has CDR1 SGHTA and CDR2 FQGNSA. V gave up 5 bases and J gave up 2 bases; unmatched junction bases: 10. CDR3 sequence: CASSQPSGRANTGELFF. The CDR3 region has the DNA TGTGCCAGCAGCCAGCCGAGCGGGAGAGCTAACACCGGGGAGCTGTTTTTT.

Only one count was recorded for this clone. J is TRBJ2-3 and V is TRBV19; possibly TRBD2 for D (5 bases). CDR1 LNHDA and CDR2 SQIVND come from the germline V gene (reference sequence). The V end was cut by 8 bases, the J end by 7 bases, with 25 bases between. This CDR3 has 16 amino acids. In DNA form, the CDR3 reads TGTGCCAGTTCCCACCTAGCCGGCCAGAGCCCTTATACGCAGTATTTT. It yields the protein CASSHLAGQSPYTQYF.

The J gene is TRBJ1-5, the V gene TRBV19; possibly TRBD1 for D (5 bases). Germline lookup yields CDR1 LNHDA and CDR2 SQIVND (reference sequence). V dropped 2 bases and J dropped 6 bases, with 14 bases sitting between them. This CDR3 spans 15 amino acids. The CDR3 here is CASSITRGSSQPQHF. The CDR3 DNA reads TGTGCCAGTAGTATAACGAGGGGCTCTAGTCAGCCCCAGCATTTT.

This clone was seen once. V usage is TRBV6-1 and J usage is TRBJ2-7, with 8 nucleotides matching TRBD2. The germline V gene has CDR1 MNHNS and CDR2 SASEGT. The CDR3 has 14 residues. The chain's CDR3 is CAIPGGPFGYEQYF. DNA for the CDR3: TGTGCAATCCCGGGAGGGCCGTTTGGTTACGAGCAGTACTTC.

This clone was counted only a few times. The rearrangement links TRBV28 to TRBJ2-1; 9 nucleotides align to TRBD2. There are 13 residues in the CDR3. Germline V gene sequence: CDR1 MDHEN, CDR2 SYDVKM. Trimming cost V 4 bases and J 12 bases; bases outside gene matches: 7. CDR3 sequence (DNA): TGTGCCAGCAGTTGGCCCGTAGCGGGAGTGCAGTTCTTC. Its translation is CASSWPVAGVQFF.

The chain couples TRBV19 to TRBJ2-2, with 11 nucleotides matching TRBD2. Germline values: CDR1 LNHDA, CDR2 SQIVND (reference sequence). The trim removed 7 bases at V and 7 bases at J, leaving 14 bases unmatched. The CDR3 spans 17 residues. The CDR3 loop is CASTLLLLAGAGGELFF. DNA of the CDR3: TGTGCCAGTACCTTGCTCCTACTAGCGGGAGCCGGCGGGGAGCTGTTTTTT.

The chain employs TRBV10-3 and TRBJ1-4, with D unclear. V was cut by 2 bases and J by 5 bases, with 9 bases left in between. Germline V lookup: CDR1 ENHRY, CDR2 SYGVKD. The CDR3 extends over 14 amino acids. In DNA form, the CDR3 reads TGTGCCATCAGTGAGGGTCAAGGAAATGAAAAACTGTTTTTT. Amino acids: CAISEGQGNEKLFF.

V is TRBV14 and J is TRBJ2-3, with a possible D match to TRBD1 (6 bases). The CDR3 runs to 13 residues. V was pared by 1 base and J by 6 bases, with 8 bases between. Germline lookup yields CDR1 SGHDN and CDR2 FVKESK. The CDR3 spells CASSQGTVDTQYF. The CDR3 nucleotides are TGTGCCAGCAGCCAAGGGACAGTCGATACGCAGTATTTT.

J is TRBJ2-7 and V is TRBV27, with D uncertain. Looked up from germline, CDR1 is MNHEY and CDR2 is SMNVEV (reference sequence). The CDR3 consists of 13 residues. With 6 bases removed from V and 7 bases from J, the gap between germline ends came to 16 bases. CDR3: CASSPAWYGEQYF. CDR3 bases: TGTGCCAGCAGCCCGGCATGGTATGGGGAGCAGTACTTC.

The V gene is TRBV27, the J gene TRBJ2-2; D is undetermined. The germline V gene has CDR1 MNHEY and CDR2 SMNVEV (reference sequence). The CDR3 has 16 amino acids. Trimming took off 3 bases at V and 0 bases at J, with 11 bases between the two ends. CDR3 sequence (DNA): TGTGCCAGCAGTTTCCTGAGAGAGACGAACACCGGGGAGCTGTTTTTT. It encodes CASSFLRETNTGELFF.

This clone was observed a single time. The chain carries TRBV6-1 and TRBJ2-3, with TRBD1 matching 7 bases. V lost 6 bases to trimming and J lost 3 bases; unmatched junction nucleotides: 6. The CDR3 is made up of 14 amino acids. The germline V gene has CDR1 MNHNS and CDR2 SASEGT. CDR3: CASSRQGWTDTQYF. The CDR3 DNA reads as TGTGCCAGCAGCAGACAGGGATGGACAGATACGCAGTATTTT.

CDR3 in DNA: TGTGCCAGCAGTCAGAACTATGGCTACACCTTC. The encoded protein is CASSQNYGYTF. The chain uses TRBV25-1 and TRBJ1-2; D call uncertain. The CDR3 covers 11 residues. V lost 5 bases and J lost 2, with 3 bases in between. Germline V CDR1 and CDR2: MGHDK, SYGVNS.

The chain combines TRBV5-1 with TRBJ2-3; weak D call: TRBD2 (6 bases). Germline lookup yields CDR1 SGHRS and CDR2 YFSETQ. The germline V and J ends were trimmed by 4 bases and 5 bases, with 20 bases remaining between them. This CDR3 region has 16 residues. This CDR3 reads CASSPIGGTAGDTQYF. The CDR3 coding sequence is TGCGCCAGCAGCCCTATTGGCGGGACCGCCGGAGATACGCAGTATTTT.

V gene TRBV27 combines with J gene TRBJ1-2; TRBD1 matches 10 bases. There are 17 residues in the CDR3. V shed 5 bases and J 4 bases; nucleotides not matched to a gene: 13. The germline gives CDR1 MNHEY, CDR2 SMNVEV (reference sequence). CDR3 sequence: CASSQGRGTGVTYGYTF. The CDR3 nucleotides read TGTGCCAGCAGTCAGGGGAGAGGGACAGGGGTGACCTATGGCTACACCTTC.